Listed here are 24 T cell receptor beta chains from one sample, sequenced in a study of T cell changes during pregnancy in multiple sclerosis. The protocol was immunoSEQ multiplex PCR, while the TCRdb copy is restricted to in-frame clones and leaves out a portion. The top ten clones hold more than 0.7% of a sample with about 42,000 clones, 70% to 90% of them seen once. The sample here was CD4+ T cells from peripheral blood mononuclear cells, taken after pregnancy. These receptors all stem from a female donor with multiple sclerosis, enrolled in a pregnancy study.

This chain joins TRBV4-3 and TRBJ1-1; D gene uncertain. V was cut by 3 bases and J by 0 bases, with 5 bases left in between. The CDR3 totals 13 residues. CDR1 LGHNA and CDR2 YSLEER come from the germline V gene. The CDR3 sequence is CASSQQMNTEAFF. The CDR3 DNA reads TGCGCCAGCAGCCAGCAGATGAACACTGAAGCTTTCTTT.

CDR3 in amino acids: CAWSLPGQGDSPLHF. The CDR3 DNA is TGTGCCTGGAGTTTACCGGGACAGGGGGACTCACCCCTCCACTTT. The V gene is TRBV30, the J gene TRBJ1-6; 11 nucleotides align to TRBD1. The CDR3 loop spans 15 amino acids. Germline CDR1 and CDR2: GTSNPN and SVGIG (reference sequence). The J segment lost 10 bases and the V segment lost 2 bases, leaving 7 bases of the junction unmatched.

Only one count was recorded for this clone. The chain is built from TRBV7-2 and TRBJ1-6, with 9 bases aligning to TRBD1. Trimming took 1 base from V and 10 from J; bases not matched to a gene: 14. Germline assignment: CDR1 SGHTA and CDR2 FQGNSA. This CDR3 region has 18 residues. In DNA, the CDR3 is TGTGCCAGCAGCTTAGTTCTCGTTTTCGGGACAGGGTTCTCACCCCTCCACTTT. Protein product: CASSLVLVFGTGFSPLHF.

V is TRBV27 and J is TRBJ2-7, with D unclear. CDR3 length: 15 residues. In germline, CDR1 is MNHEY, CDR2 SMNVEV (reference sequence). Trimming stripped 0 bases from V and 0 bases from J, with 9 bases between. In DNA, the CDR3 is TGTGCCAGCAGTTTATCTCGGGTTAGCTCCTACGAGCAGTACTTC. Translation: CASSLSRVSSYEQYF.

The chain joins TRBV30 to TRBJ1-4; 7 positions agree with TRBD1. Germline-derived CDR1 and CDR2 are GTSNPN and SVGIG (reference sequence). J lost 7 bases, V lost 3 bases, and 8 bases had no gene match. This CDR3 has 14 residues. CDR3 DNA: TGTGCCTGGAGGGCAACAGGGGTAGTTGAAAAACTGTTTTTT. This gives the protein CAWRATGVVEKLFF.

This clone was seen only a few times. As DNA, the CDR3 is TGCGCCAGCACCTTTAGCGGCTCCTACAATGAGCAGTTCTTC. Protein: CASTFSGSYNEQFF. The rearrangement links TRBV5-1 to TRBJ2-1, with D possibly being TRBD2 (6 bases). The V end lost 6 bases, the J end lost 0 bases, and 10 bases lay between the germline ends. The germline CDR1 and CDR2 sequences are SGHRS and YFSETQ. This CDR3 region has 14 residues. The whole variable domain, remainder taken from reference TRBV5-1 and TRBJ2-1, is KAGVTQTPRYLIKTRGQQVTLSCSPISGHRSVSWYQQTPGQGLQFLFEYFSETQRNKGNFPGRFSGRQFSNSRSEMNVSTLELGDSALYLCASTFSGSYNEQFFGPGTRLTVL.

DNA for the CDR3: TGTGCCAGCAGCCCGGGACAGGTCAACTACGAGCAGTACTTC. As protein: CASSPGQVNYEQYF. The chain couples TRBV5-6 to TRBJ2-7, with 8 bases matching TRBD1. The CDR3 length is 14 residues. From germline, CDR1 is SGHDT and CDR2 YYEEEE. Trimming at V came to 4 bases and at J to 3 bases, leaving 6 bases not matched to a gene.

CDR3 in amino acids: CASSQDRGNIDPWRYF. In DNA form, the CDR3 reads TGCGCCAGCAGCCAAGATCGGGGGAACATTGACCCGTGGCGGTACTTC. This sequence joins TRBV4-3 and TRBJ2-7; D may be TRBD2 (6 bases). CDR1 and CDR2 (germline): LGHNA, YSLEER. The length of the CDR3 is 16 residues. The V gene lost 0 bases and the J gene lost 12 bases, with 24 bases spanning the gap.

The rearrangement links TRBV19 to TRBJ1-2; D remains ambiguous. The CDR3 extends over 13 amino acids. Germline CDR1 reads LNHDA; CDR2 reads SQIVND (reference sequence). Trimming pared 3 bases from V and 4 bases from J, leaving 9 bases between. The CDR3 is CASSIVGSYGYTF. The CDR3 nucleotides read TGTGCCAGTAGTATTGTGGGCAGCTATGGCTACACCTTC.

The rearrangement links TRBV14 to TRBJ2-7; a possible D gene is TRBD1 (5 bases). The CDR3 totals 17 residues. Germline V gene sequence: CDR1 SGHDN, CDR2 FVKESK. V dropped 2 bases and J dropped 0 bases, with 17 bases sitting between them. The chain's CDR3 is CASSQLLGRAGSYEQYF. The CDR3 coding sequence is TGTGCCAGCAGCCAACTGTTGGGCAGGGCCGGCTCCTACGAGCAGTACTTC.

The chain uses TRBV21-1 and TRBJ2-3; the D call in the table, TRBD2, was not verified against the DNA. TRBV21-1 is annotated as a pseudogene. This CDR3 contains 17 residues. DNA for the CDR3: TGTGCCAGCAGCAAAGAGGAAGCGGGGGACTCCCAGTATACGCAGTATTTT. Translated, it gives CASSKEEAGDSQYTQYF.

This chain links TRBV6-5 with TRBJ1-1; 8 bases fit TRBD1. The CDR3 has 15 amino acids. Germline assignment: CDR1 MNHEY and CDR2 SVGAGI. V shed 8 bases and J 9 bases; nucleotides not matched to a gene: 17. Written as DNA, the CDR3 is TGTGCCAGCCTACGACAGGGGAGGGCGTCAGAGAAAGCTTTCTTT. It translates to CASLRQGRASEKAFF.

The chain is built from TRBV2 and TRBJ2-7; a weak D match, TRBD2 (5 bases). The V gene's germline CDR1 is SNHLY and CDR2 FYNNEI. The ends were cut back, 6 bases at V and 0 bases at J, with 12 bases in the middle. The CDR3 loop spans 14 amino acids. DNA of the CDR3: TGTGCCAGCAGGAGGGTCCAAAGCTCCTACGAGCAGTACTTC. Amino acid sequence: CASRRVQSSYEQYF.

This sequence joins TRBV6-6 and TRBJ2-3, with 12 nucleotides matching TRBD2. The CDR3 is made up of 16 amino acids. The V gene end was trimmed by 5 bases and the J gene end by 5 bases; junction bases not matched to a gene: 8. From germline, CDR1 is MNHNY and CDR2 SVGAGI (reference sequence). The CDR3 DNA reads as TGTGCCAGCAGTCAATCACTAGCGGGGGGTATAGATACGCAGTATTTT. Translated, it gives CASSQSLAGGIDTQYF.

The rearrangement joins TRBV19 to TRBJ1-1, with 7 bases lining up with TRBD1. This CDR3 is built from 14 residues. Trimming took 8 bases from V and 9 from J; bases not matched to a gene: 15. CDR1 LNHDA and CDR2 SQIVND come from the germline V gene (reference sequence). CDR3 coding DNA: TGTGCCAGTGTTTTTAAAGGCGACAGGGTAAAAGCTTTCTTT. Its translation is CASVFKGDRVKAFF.

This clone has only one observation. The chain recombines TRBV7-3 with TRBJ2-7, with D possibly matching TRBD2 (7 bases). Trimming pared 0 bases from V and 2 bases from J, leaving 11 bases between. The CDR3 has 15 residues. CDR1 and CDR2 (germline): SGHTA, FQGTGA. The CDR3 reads CASSLTGGPTYEQYF. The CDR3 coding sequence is TGTGCCAGCAGCTTAACCGGGGGGCCAACCTACGAGCAGTACTTC.

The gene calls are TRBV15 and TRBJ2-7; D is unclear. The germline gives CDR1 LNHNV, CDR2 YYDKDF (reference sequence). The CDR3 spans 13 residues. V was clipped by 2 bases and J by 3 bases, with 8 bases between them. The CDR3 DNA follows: TGTGCCACCAGCAGATACTTAAGCTACGAGCAGTACTTC. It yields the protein CATSRYLSYEQYF.

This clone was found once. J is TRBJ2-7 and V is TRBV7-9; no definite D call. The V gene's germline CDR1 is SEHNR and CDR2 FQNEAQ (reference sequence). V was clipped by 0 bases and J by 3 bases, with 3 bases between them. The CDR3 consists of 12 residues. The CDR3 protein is CASSLARYEQYF. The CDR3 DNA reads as TGTGCCAGCAGCTTAGCCCGCTACGAGCAGTACTTC.

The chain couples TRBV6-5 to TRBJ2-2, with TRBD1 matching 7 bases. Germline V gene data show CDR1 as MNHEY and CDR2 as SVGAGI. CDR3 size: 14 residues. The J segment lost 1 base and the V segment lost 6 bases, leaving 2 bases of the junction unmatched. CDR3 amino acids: CASRRTGNTGELFF. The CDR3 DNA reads TGTGCCAGCAGAAGGACAGGGAACACCGGGGAGCTGTTTTTT.

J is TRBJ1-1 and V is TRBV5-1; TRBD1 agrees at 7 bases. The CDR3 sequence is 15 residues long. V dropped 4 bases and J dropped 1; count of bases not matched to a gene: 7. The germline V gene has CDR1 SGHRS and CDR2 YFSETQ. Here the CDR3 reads CASSVGTVPNTEAFF. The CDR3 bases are TGCGCCAGCAGCGTGGGGACAGTCCCGAACACTGAAGCTTTCTTT.

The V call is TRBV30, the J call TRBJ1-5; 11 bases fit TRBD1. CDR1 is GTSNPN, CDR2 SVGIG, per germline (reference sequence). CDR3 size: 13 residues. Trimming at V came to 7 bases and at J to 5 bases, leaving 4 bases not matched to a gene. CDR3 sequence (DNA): TGTGCCTCCTCGGGACAGGGGGATCAGCCCCAGCATTTT. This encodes CASSGQGDQPQHF.

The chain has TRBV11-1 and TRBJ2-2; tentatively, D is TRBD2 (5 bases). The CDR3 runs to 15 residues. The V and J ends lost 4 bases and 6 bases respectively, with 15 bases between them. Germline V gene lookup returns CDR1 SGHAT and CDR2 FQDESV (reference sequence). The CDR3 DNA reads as TGTGCCAGCAGCTCGGACGAGGGCGCGTCCGGGGAGCTGTTTTTT. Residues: CASSSDEGASGELFF.

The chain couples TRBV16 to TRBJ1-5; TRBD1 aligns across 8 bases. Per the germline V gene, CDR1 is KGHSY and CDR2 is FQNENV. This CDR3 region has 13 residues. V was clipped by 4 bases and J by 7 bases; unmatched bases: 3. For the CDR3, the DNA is TGTGCCAGCAGCCCGGACAGGGAACAGCCCCAGCATTTT. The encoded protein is CASSPDREQPQHF.

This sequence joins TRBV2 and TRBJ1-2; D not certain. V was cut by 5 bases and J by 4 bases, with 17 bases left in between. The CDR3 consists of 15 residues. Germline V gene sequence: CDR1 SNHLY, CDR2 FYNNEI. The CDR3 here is CASSNETPGFYGYTF. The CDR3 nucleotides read TGTGCCAGCAGTAACGAGACTCCGGGGTTCTATGGCTACACCTTC.